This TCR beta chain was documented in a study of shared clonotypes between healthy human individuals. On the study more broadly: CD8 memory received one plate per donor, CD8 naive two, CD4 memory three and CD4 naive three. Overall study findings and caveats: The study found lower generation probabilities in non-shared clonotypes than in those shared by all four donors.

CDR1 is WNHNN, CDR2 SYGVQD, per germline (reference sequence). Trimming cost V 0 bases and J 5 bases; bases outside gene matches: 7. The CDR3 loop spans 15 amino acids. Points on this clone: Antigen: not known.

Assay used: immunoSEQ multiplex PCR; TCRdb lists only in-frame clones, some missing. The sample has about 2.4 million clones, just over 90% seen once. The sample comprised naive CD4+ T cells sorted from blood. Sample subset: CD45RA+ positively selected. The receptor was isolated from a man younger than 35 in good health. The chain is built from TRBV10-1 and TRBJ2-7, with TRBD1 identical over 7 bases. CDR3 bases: TGCGCCAGCAGTGAGTCCGGACAGGTGGAAAACGAGCAGTACTTC. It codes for CASSESGQVENEQYF.